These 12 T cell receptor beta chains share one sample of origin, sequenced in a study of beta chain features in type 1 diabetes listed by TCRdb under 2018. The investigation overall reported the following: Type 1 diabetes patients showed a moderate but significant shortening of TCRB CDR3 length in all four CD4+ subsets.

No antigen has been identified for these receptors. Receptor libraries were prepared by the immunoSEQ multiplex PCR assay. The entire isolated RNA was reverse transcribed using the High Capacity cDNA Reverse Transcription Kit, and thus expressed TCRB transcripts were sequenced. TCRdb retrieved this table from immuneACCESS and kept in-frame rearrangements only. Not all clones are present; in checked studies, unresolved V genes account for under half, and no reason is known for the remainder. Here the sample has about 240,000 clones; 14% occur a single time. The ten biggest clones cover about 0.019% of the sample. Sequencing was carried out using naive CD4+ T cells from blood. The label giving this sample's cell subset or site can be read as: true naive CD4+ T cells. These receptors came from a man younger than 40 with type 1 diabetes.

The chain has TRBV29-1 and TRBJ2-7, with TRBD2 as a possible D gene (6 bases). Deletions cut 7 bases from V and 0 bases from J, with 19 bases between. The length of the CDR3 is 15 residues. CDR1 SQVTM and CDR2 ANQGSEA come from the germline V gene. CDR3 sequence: CSAAASRGYSYEQYF. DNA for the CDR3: TGCAGCGCCGCAGCCTCGCGGGGATACTCCTACGAGCAGTACTTC.

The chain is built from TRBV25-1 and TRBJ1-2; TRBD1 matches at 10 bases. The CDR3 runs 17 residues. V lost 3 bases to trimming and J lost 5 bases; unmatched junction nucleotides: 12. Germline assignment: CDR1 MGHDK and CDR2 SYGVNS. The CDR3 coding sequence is TGTGCCAGCAGTGATATCGGCCACCGGGACAGGGGATATGGCTACACCTTC. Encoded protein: CASSDIGHRDRGYGYTF.

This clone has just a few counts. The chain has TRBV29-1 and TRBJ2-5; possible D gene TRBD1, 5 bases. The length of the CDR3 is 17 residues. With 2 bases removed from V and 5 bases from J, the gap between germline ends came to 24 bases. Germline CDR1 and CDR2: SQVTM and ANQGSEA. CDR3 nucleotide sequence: TGCAGCGTTGAAAGCGCTTCAGGGCAGTTGTCGTGGGAGACCCAGTACTTC. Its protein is CSVESASGQLSWETQYF.

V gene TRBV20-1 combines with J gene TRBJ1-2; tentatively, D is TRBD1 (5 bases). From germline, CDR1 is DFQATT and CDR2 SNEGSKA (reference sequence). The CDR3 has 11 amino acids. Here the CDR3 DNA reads TGCAGAGGGCGGCGGGGGGAGAGCTACACCTTC. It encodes CRGRRGESYTF.

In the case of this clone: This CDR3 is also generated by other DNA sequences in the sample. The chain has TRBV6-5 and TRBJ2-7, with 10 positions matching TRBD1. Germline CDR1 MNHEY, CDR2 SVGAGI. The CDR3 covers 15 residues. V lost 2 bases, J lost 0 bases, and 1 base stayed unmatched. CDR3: CASSYRDRGSYEQYF. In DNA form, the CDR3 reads TGTGCCAGCAGTTACCGGGACAGGGGCTCCTACGAGCAGTACTTC.

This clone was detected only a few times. The DNA of the CDR3 is TGTGCCAGCACCCTCTTACAGGGGGCGGCCTACGAGCAGTACTTC. Its translation: CASTLLQGAAYEQYF. V and J are TRBV11-2 and TRBJ2-7; 9 positions agree with TRBD1. With 7 bases clipped from V and 2 bases from J, the junction kept 9 bases outside the gene matches. CDR3 length: 15 residues. The germline gives CDR1 SGHAT, CDR2 FQNNGV.

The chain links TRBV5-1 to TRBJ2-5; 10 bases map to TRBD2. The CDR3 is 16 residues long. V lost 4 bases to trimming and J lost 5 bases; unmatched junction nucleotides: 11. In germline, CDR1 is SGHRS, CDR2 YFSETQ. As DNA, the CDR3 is TGCGCCAGCAGCAATCTAGCGGGGGCTTCGGGGGAGACCCAGTACTTC. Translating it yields CASSNLAGASGETQYF.

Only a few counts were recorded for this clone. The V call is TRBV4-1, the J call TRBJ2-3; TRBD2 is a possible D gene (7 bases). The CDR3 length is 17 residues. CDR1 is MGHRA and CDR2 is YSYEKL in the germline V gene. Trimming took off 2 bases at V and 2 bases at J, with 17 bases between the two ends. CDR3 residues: CASSQPAGAQYTDTQYF. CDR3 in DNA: TGCGCCAGCAGCCAACCTGCGGGGGCACAATACACAGATACGCAGTATTTT.

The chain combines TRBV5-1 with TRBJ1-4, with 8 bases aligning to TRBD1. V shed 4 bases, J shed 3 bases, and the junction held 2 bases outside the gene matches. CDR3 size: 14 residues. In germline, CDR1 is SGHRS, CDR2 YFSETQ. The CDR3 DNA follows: TGCGCCAGCAGCCCGGGACAGGCTAATGAAAAACTGTTTTTT. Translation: CASSPGQANEKLFF.

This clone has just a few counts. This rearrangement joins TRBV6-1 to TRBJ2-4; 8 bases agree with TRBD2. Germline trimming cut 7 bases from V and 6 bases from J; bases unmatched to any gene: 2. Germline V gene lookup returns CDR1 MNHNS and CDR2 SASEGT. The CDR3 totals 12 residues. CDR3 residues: CASNSGRNIQYF. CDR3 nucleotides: TGTGCCAGCAACAGCGGGAGAAACATTCAGTACTTC.

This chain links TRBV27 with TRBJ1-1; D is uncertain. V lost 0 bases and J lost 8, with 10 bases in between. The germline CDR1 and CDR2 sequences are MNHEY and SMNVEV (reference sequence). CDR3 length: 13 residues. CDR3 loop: CASSLSFRQEAFF. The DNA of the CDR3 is TGTGCCAGCAGTTTATCGTTCCGACAAGAAGCTTTCTTT.

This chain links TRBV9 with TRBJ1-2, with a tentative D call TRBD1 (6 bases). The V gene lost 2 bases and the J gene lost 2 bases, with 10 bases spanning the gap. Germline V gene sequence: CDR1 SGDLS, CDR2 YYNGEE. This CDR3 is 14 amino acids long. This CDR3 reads CASSVRGSNYGYTF. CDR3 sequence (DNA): TGTGCCAGCAGCGTCAGGGGATCCAACTATGGCTACACCTTC.